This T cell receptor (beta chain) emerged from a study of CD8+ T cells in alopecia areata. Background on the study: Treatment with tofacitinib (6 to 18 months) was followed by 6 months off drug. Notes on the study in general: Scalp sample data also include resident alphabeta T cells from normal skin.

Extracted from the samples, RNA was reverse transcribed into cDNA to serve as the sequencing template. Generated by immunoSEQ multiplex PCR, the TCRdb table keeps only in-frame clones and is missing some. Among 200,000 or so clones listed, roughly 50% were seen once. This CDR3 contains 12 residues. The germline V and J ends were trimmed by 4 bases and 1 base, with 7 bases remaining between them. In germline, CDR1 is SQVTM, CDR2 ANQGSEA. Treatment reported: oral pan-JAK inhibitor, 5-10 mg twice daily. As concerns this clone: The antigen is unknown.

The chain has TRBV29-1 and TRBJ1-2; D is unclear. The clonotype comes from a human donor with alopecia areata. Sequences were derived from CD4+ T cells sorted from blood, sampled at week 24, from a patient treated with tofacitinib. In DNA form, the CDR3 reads TGCAGCGTTGGGGTACATAACTATGGCTACACCTTC. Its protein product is CSVGVHNYGYTF. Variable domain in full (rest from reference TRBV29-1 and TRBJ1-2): SAVISQKPSRDICQRGTSLTIQCQVDSQVTMMFWYRQQPGQSLTLIATANQGSEATYESGFVIDKFPISRPNLTFSTLTVSNMSPEDSSIYLCSVGVHNYGYTFGSGTRLTVV.